The 20 T cell receptor beta chains in this list originate from one sample, sequenced in a study of graft-versus-host responses after intestinal transplantation. Some clones are missing from TCRdb's copy, which holds only in-frame ones; the method was immunoSEQ multiplex PCR. The table lists approximately 86,000 clones, about nine tenths of them singletons. The antigens of these receptors remain unknown. This specimen was unstimulated CD4+ T cells sorted from spleen or lymph node cells, taken before intestinal transplant. The source of these receptors is a human donor who received an intestinal transplant.

V and J are TRBV7-2 and TRBJ1-1; 9 nucleotides align to TRBD1. The length of the CDR3 is 14 residues. Germline V gene data show CDR1 as SGHTA and CDR2 as FQGNSA. Losses at the gene ends were 7 bases for V and 2 bases for J; bases not matched to a gene: 5. The CDR3 DNA reads as TGTGCCAGCACCTCGGACAGGGGTAACACTGAAGCTTTCTTT. Protein product: CASTSDRGNTEAFF.

The genes are TRBV6-1 and TRBJ2-7, with D hard to call. The V gene's germline CDR1 is MNHNS and CDR2 SASEGT. The V gene lost 3 bases and the J gene lost 3 bases, with 3 bases spanning the gap. CDR3 size: 11 residues. Written as DNA, the CDR3 is TGTGCCAGCAGTGATAGCTACGAGCAGTACTTC. It yields the protein CASSDSYEQYF.

This clone was observed once. J is TRBJ2-1 and V is TRBV9; the D gene is possibly TRBD2 (6 bases). CDR3 length: 16 residues. Germline values: CDR1 SGDLS, CDR2 YYNGEE. V was trimmed by 3 bases and J by 0 bases, leaving 13 bases between them. The CDR3 sequence is CASSGVAASSYNEQFF. CDR3 nucleotides: TGTGCCAGCAGCGGGGTAGCGGCCAGCTCCTACAATGAGCAGTTCTTC. The full variable domain, with the rest looked up from reference TRBV9 and TRBJ2-1, is DSGVTQTPKHLITATGQRVTLRCSPRSGDLSVYWYQQSLDQGLQFLIQYYNGEERAKGNILERFSAQQFPDLHSELNLSSLELGDSALYFCASSGVAASSYNEQFFGPGTRLTVL.

J is TRBJ1-1 and V is TRBV2; perhaps TRBD1 as D (5 bases). The V gene lost 5 bases and the J gene lost 4 bases, with 14 bases spanning the gap. Per germline, CDR1 SNHLY and CDR2 FYNNEI. CDR3 length equals 14 residues. CDR3: CASSYRSSPTEAFF. As DNA, the CDR3 is TGTGCCAGCAGTTACAGGTCTTCACCCACTGAAGCTTTCTTT.

The rearrangement joins TRBV5-6 to TRBJ2-2, with D perhaps TRBD1 (5 bases). The V and J ends lost 2 bases and 1 base respectively, with 6 bases between them. This CDR3 has 14 amino acids. The germline V gene has CDR1 SGHDT and CDR2 YYEEEE. The CDR3 DNA reads TGTGCCAGCAGCTTAGGGGAGAACACCGGGGAGCTGTTTTTT. It encodes CASSLGENTGELFF.

This chain's CDR3 is CASSEGTGARAFF. CDR3 bases: TGTGCCAGCAGTGAAGGGACAGGTGCTCGGGCTTTCTTT. The chain uses TRBV6-1 and TRBJ1-1, with 7 positions matching TRBD1. CDR1 MNHNS and CDR2 SASEGT come from the germline V gene. Unmatched junction bases numbered 7, after V lost 1 base and J lost 11 bases. This CDR3 has 13 residues.

The chain combines TRBV7-2 with TRBJ2-5, with TRBD2 matching over 9 bases. The V gene end was trimmed by 3 bases and the J gene end by 5 bases; junction bases not matched to a gene: 7. Germline lookup yields CDR1 SGHTA and CDR2 FQGNSA. This CDR3 is 15 amino acids long. The CDR3 loop reads CASSLFSGGAETQYF. The CDR3 DNA follows: TGTGCCAGCAGCTTGTTTAGCGGGGGTGCGGAGACCCAGTACTTC.

V is TRBV5-1 and J is TRBJ2-7; D is undetermined. The germline V gene has CDR1 SGHRS and CDR2 YFSETQ. The V and J ends lost 2 bases and 0 bases respectively, with 9 bases between them. CDR3 length equals 14 residues. CDR3 nucleotide sequence: TGCGCCAGCAGCTTTGAGGCGCACTCCTACGAGCAGTACTTC. It yields the protein CASSFEAHSYEQYF. The full variable domain, its missing parts supplied by reference TRBV5-1 and TRBJ2-7, is KAGVTQTPRYLIKTRGQQVTLSCSPISGHRSVSWYQQTPGQGLQFLFEYFSETQRNKGNFPGRFSGRQFSNSRSEMNVSTLELGDSALYLCASSFEAHSYEQYFGPGTRLTVT.

The DNA for the CDR3 is TGCGCCAGCAGCTTACAGGGACCATATAATTCACCCCTCCACTTT. This codes for CASSLQGPYNSPLHF. The chain combines TRBV5-1 with TRBJ1-6; weak D call: TRBD1 (6 bases). CDR1 and CDR2 from the germline V gene are SGHRS and YFSETQ. CDR3 length: 15 amino acids. V was cut by 2 bases and J by 4 bases, with 10 bases left in between.

The chain links TRBV25-1 to TRBJ1-2; tentatively, D is TRBD1 (5 bases). Germline CDR1 and CDR2: MGHDK and SYGVNS. This CDR3 is 14 amino acids long. V lost 8 bases to trimming and J lost 6 bases, with 19 bases between them. This chain's CDR3 is CASLREGHPDGYTF. The CDR3, as DNA: TGTGCCAGCCTTAGGGAGGGGCACCCTGATGGCTACACCTTC.

The chain is built from TRBV27 and TRBJ2-5, with a tentative D call TRBD2 (6 bases). Germline assignment: CDR1 MNHEY and CDR2 SMNVEV (reference sequence). V shed 2 bases and J shed 7 bases, with 14 bases lying between them. This CDR3 is built from 14 residues. The CDR3 loop is CASSLGGTIGTQYF. The CDR3 DNA sequence: TGTGCCAGCAGTTTAGGGGGGACGATCGGGACCCAGTACTTC.

The chain links TRBV14 to TRBJ2-7, with 16 bases matching TRBD2. CDR1 SGHDN and CDR2 FVKESK come from the germline V gene. The CDR3 has 19 amino acids. Trimming took 4 bases from V and 1 from J; bases not matched to a gene: 10. The CDR3 nucleotides are TGTGCCAGCAGCCCAGAGAGGCCGGGACTAGCGGGGGGGTCCTACGAGCAGTACTTC. This encodes CASSPERPGLAGGSYEQYF.

This chain connects TRBV7-2 to TRBJ2-5; 13 bases are a match to TRBD2. The CDR3 loop spans 16 amino acids. The V and J ends lost 5 bases and 5 bases, in that order; junction bases with no gene match: 8. In germline, CDR1 is SGHTA, CDR2 FQGNSA. Here the CDR3 DNA reads TGTGCCAGCAGCCAAACACGGACTAGCGGGGGTGAGACCCAGTACTTC. This encodes CASSQTRTSGGETQYF.

The genes are TRBV19 and TRBJ2-2; D may be TRBD1 (6 bases). From germline, CDR1 is LNHDA and CDR2 SQIVND (reference sequence). V was clipped by 10 bases and J by 6 bases, with 18 bases between them. This CDR3 comprises 14 residues. CDR3: CATRDNRLSGELFF. The DNA of the CDR3 is TGTGCCACCCGGGACAACCGTTTATCCGGGGAGCTGTTTTTT.

The chain has TRBV29-1 and TRBJ2-5; tentative D call: TRBD1 (5 bases). Germline CDR1 and CDR2: SQVTM and ANQGSEA. Trimming took off 3 bases at V and 4 bases at J, with 9 bases between the two ends. The CDR3 sequence is 12 residues long. Here the CDR3 reads CSVDWGLETQYF. CDR3 sequence (DNA): TGCAGCGTTGACTGGGGCTTAGAGACCCAGTACTTC.

This clone was seen a handful of times. The chain combines TRBV2 with TRBJ1-2, with D tentatively TRBD1 (5 bases). Per the germline V gene, CDR1 is SNHLY and CDR2 is FYNNEI. Trimming stripped 10 bases from V and 4 bases from J, with 13 bases between. CDR3 length: 12 amino acids. The DNA for the CDR3 is TGTGCCACCGTGGGGACTTCCTATGGCTACACCTTC. Translating gives CATVGTSYGYTF.

V and J are TRBV11-2 and TRBJ2-7; D remains ambiguous. The V and J ends lost 5 bases and 4 bases respectively, with 9 bases between them. The CDR3 contains 12 residues. Germline V gives CDR1 SGHAT, CDR2 FQNNGV. CDR3 sequence reads: CASSARLYEQYF. The CDR3 DNA reads as TGTGCCAGCAGCGCCCGACTGTACGAGCAGTACTTC.

The table lists this clone with a count of one. The chain uses TRBV30 and TRBJ1-5, with 8 nucleotides matching TRBD1. After removal of 2 bases from V and 5 bases from J, the junction contained 2 bases not matched to a gene. The CDR3 extends over 13 amino acids. Germline V gene data show CDR1 as GTSNPN and CDR2 as SVGIG (reference sequence). CDR3 sequence: CAWSQGQDQPQHF. In nucleotides, the CDR3 is TGTGCCTGGAGTCAGGGACAGGATCAGCCCCAGCATTTT. The variable domain in full, completed from reference TRBV30 and TRBJ1-5, reads SQTIHQWPATLVQPVGSPLSLECTVEGTSNPNLYWYRQAAGRGLQLLFYSVGIGQISSEVPQNLSASRPQDRQFILSSKKLLLSDSGFYLCAWSQGQDQPQHFGDGTRLSIL.

The chain uses TRBV7-9 and TRBJ1-1; D gene ambiguous. Trimming removed 5 bases at V and 0 bases at J, with 10 bases between. Germline V gene data show CDR1 as SEHNR and CDR2 as FQNEAQ (reference sequence). The CDR3 covers 14 residues. Here the CDR3 reads CASSRDTLNTEAFF. Written as DNA, the CDR3 is TGTGCCAGCAGCAGAGACACCCTGAACACTGAAGCTTTCTTT.

The CDR3 nucleotides read TGTGCCAGCAGTGAAACAGGGTACGGTAGCTATGGCTACACCTTC. Its protein is CASSETGYGSYGYTF. The chain employs TRBV2 and TRBJ1-2, with TRBD1 as a possible D gene (6 bases). Germline loops: CDR1 SNHLY, CDR2 FYNNEI. The CDR3 covers 15 residues. Trimming removed 2 bases at V and 4 bases at J, with 14 bases between. The whole variable domain, filled in from reference TRBV2 and TRBJ1-2, reads EPEVTQTPSHQVTQMGQEVILRCVPISNHLYFYWYRQILGQKVEFLVSFYNNEISEKSEIFDDQFSVERPDGSNFTLKIRSTKLEDSAMYFCASSETGYGSYGYTFGSGTRLTVV.